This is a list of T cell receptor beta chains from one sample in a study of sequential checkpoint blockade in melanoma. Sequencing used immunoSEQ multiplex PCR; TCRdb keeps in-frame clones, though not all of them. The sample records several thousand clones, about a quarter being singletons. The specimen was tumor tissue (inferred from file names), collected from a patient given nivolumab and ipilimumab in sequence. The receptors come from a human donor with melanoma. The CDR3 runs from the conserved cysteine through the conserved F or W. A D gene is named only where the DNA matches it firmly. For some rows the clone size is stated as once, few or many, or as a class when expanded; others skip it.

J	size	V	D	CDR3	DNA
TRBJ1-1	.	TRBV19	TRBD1	CASRDQGQGNTEAFF	TGTGCCAGTAGAGACCAGGGACAGGGGAACACTGAAGCTTTCTTT
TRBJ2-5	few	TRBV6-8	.	CASSYSGETQYF	TGTGCCAGCAGTTACAGCGGGGAGACCCAGTACTTC
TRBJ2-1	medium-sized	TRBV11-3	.	CASSPMPGAINEQFF	TGTGCCAGCAGCCCCATGCCGGGGGCGATCAATGAGCAGTTCTTC
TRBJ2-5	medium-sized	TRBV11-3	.	CASSQYPPGLRETQYF	TGTGCCAGCAGCCAATACCCTCCTGGGTTAAGAGAGACCCAGTACTTC
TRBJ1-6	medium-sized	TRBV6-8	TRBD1	CASRGTGASPLHF	TGTGCCAGCAGGGGGACAGGGGCTTCACCCCTCCACTTT
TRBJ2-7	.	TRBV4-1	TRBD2	CASSHALAGAAYEQYF	TGCGCCAGCAGCCACGCACTAGCGGGGGCTGCCTACGAGCAGTACTTC
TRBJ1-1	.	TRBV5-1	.	CASGADSMNTEAFF	TGCGCCAGCGGAGCGGACAGCATGAACACTGAAGCTTTCTTT
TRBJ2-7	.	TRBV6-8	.	CASSYSRDQGHRDSIEQYF	TGTGCCAGCAGTTACTCGCGCGACCAGGGACACCGAGATTCAATCGAGCAGTACTTC
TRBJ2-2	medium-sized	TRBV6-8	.	CASRRASINTGELFF	TGTGCCAGCAGACGGGCCTCCATCAACACCGGGGAGCTGTTTTTT
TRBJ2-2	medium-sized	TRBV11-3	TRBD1	CASSKTGVRAGELFF	TGTGCCAGCAGCAAGACAGGGGTTCGTGCCGGGGAGCTGTTTTTT
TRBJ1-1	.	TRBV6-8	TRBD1	CASTLGTGGTTEAFF	TGTGCCAGCACCCTAGGGACAGGCGGTACCACTGAAGCTTTCTTT
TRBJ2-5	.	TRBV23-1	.	CASTGLGSETQYF	TGCGCCAGCACGGGGCTAGGGTCGGAGACCCAGTACTTC
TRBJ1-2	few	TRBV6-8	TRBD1	CASTGQGSGYGYTF	TGTGCCAGCACCGGACAGGGAAGTGGCTATGGCTACACCTTC
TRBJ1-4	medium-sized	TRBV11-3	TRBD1	CASSFVGGADEKLFF	TGTGCCAGCAGCTTTGTAGGGGGCGCGGATGAAAAACTGTTTTTT
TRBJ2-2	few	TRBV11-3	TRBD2	CASSLTSVDTGELFF	TGTGCCAGCAGCCTGACTAGCGTTGACACCGGGGAGCTGTTTTTT
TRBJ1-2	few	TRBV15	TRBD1	CATNGQAEANYGYTF	TGTGCCACAAACGGACAGGCCGAAGCTAACTATGGCTACACCTTC
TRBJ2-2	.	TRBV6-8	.	CASSYKGTQVTGELFF	TGTGCCAGCAGTTACAAAGGGACACAGGTTACCGGGGAGCTGTTTTTT
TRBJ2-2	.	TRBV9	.	CASSVYYTGELFF	TGTGCCAGCAGCGTCTATTACACCGGGGAGCTGTTTTTT
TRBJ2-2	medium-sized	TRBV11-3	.	CASSYQRTATNTGELFF	TGTGCCAGCAGCTACCAACGGACGGCAACGAACACCGGGGAGCTGTTTTTT
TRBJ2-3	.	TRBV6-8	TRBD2	CAVESGGRGDTQYF	TGTGCCGTGGAGAGCGGGGGACGGGGTGATACGCAGTATTTT
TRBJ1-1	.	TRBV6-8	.	CASRTTQNTEAFF	TGTGCCAGCAGAACCACTCAGAACACTGAAGCTTTCTTT
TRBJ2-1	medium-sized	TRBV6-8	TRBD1	CASSYVGGRNEQFF	TGTGCCAGCAGTTACGTAGGGGGCCGAAATGAGCAGTTCTTC
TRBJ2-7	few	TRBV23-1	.	CASSQAQTGGSYEQYF	TGCGCCAGCAGCCAAGCCCAGACCGGGGGCTCCTACGAGCAGTACTTC
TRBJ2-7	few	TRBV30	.	CAWNGDRTSYEQYF	TGTGCCTGGAACGGTGACAGGACCTCCTACGAGCAGTACTTC
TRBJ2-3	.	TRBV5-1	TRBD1	CASSPGTASSTDTQYF	TGCGCCAGCAGCCCGGGGACAGCTTCTAGCACAGATACGCAGTATTTT
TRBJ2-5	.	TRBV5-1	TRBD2	CASSLGGGGNQETQYF	TGCGCCAGCAGCTTGGGAGGCGGGGGGAACCAAGAGACCCAGTACTTC
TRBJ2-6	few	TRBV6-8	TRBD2	CASSDGTSSGANVLTF	TGTGCCAGCAGTGACGGGACTAGCTCTGGGGCCAACGTCCTGACTTTC
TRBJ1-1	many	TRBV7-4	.	CASSLTGGTEAFF	TGTGCCAGCAGCTTAACTGGGGGAACTGAAGCTTTCTTT
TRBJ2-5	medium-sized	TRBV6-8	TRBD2	CASSYASGEPEETQYF	TGTGCCAGCAGTTACGCTAGCGGGGAGCCAGAAGAGACCCAGTACTTC
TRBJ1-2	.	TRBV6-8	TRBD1	CAIGQGPSGYTF	TGTGCCATCGGACAGGGGCCTAGTGGCTACACCTTC
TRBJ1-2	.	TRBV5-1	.	CASSFGAGSSGGYTF	TGCGCCAGCAGCTTCGGGGCAGGCTCTTCGGGAGGCTACACCTTC
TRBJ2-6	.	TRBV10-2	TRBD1	CASSVIGDRGISGANVLTF	TGCGCCAGCAGTGTTATAGGGGACAGGGGGATCTCTGGGGCCAACGTCCTGACTTTC
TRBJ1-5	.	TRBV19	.	CASRTGPSSNQPQHF	TGTGCCAGCAGGACCGGACCGAGTAGCAATCAGCCCCAGCATTTT
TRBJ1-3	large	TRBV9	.	CASSVGGSSGNTIYF	TGTGCCAGCAGTGTGGGCGGGTCCTCTGGAAACACCATATATTTT
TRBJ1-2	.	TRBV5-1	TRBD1	CATKKGDRAIPVHGYTF	TGCGCCACCAAAAAGGGGGACAGGGCCATTCCTGTCCATGGCTACACCTTC
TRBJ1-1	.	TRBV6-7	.	CASGQMAEAFF	TGTGCCAGCGGGCAGATGGCTGAAGCTTTCTTT
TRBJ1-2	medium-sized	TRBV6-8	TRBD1	CASSYSGTGTGIGYTF	TGTGCCAGCAGTTACTCGGGGACCGGGACAGGGATCGGCTACACCTTC
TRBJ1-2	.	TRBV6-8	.	CASSPSWTHQDGYTF	TGTGCCAGCAGTCCGTCTTGGACACACCAAGATGGCTACACCTTC
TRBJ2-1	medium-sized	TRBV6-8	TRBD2	CASSLAGGTLGSYNEQFF	TGTGCCAGCAGTCTAGCGGGGGGGACTCTTGGCTCCTACAATGAGCAGTTCTTC
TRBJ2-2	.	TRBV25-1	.	CASSRPNTGELFF	TGTGCCAGCAGTAGGCCGAACACCGGGGAGCTGTTTTTT
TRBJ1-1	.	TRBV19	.	CASSSNRQTRGAEAFF	TGTGCCAGTAGTTCAAATCGACAGACCCGGGGGGCTGAAGCTTTCTTT
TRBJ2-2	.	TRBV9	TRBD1	CASSHSTGEEANTGELFF	TGTGCCAGCAGCCATTCGACAGGGGAGGAAGCGAACACCGGGGAGCTGTTTTTT
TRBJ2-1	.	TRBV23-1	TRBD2	CASSPPTSGGVSSYNEQFF	TGCGCCAGCAGTCCTCCGACTAGCGGGGGGGTCAGCTCCTACAATGAGCAGTTCTTC
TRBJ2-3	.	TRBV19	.	CASSTGLAATDTQYF	TGTGCCAGTAGCACGGGACTCGCGGCGACAGATACGCAGTATTTT
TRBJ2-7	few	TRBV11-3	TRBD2	CASTNPRVAGTWEQYF	TGTGCCAGCACTAACCCGCGGGTAGCGGGGACTTGGGAGCAGTACTTC
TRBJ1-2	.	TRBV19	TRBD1	CATNSGTGAYGYTF	TGTGCCACTAATTCCGGGACAGGGGCATATGGCTACACCTTC
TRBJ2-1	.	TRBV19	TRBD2	CASSHEIAGYNEQFF	TGTGCCAGTAGTCACGAAATAGCGGGGTACAATGAGCAGTTCTTC
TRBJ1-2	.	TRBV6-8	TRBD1	CASSYEGTGYGYTF	TGTGCCAGCAGTTACGAGGGGACAGGGTATGGCTACACCTTC
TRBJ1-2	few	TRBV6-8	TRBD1	CATKTGNYGYTF	TGTGCCACCAAGACAGGGAACTATGGCTACACCTTC
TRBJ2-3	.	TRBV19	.	CASSQQGGQDTQYF	TGTGCCAGTAGTCAACAGGGCGGCCAAGATACGCAGTATTTT
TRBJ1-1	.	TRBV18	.	CASSPPGDTEAFF	TGTGCCAGCTCACCACCAGGGGACACTGAAGCTTTCTTT
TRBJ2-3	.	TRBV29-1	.	CSVVGGLITDTQYF	TGCAGCGTTGTGGGGGGTTTGATCACAGATACGCAGTATTTT
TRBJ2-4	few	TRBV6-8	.	CASRAQGFKNIQYF	TGTGCCAGCAGGGCTCAGGGATTCAAAAACATTCAGTACTTC
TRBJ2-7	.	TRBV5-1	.	CASSPGLRDGAYEQYF	TGCGCCAGCAGCCCGGGACTTCGGGACGGAGCCTACGAGCAGTACTTC
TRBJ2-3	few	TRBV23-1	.	CASSLGLTDTQYF	TGCGCCAGCAGCTTGGGCCTCACAGATACGCAGTATTTT
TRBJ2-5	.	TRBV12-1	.	CASSWLTGQETQYF	TGTGCCAGCAGCTGGTTGACAGGGCAAGAGACCCAGTACTTC
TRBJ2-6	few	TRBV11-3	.	CASSGSRAQPISGANVLTF	TGTGCCAGCAGCGGTTCCCGGGCACAACCAATCTCTGGGGCCAACGTCCTGACTTTC
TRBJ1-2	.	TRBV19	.	CASSIGVGAYGYTF	TGTGCCAGTAGTATCGGAGTCGGGGCCTATGGCTACACCTTC
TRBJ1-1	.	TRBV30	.	CAWSARLPGEDTEAFF	TGTGCCTGGAGTGCCAGGCTCCCCGGTGAGGACACTGAAGCTTTCTTT